This TCR beta chain was identified during a study of Tregs in tolerant kidney transplant recipients. Study summary: Related graft donors supplied nonmyeloablative bone marrow transplants, and mixed chimerism was transient.

Germline V gene lookup returns CDR1 SGHTA and CDR2 FQGNSA. With 5 bases clipped from V and 4 bases from J, the junction kept 13 bases outside the gene matches. CDR3 length equals 16 residues. TCRdb keeps only in-frame clones here, not all; method: immunoSEQ multiplex PCR. In the table there are 50,000 to 75,000 clones, 70% to 90% of which are singletons. Source: Tregs from blood, taken before the transplant. The TCR was taken from a human donor who received a combined kidney and bone marrow transplant. The rearrangement links TRBV7-2 to TRBJ1-2, with 7 positions matching TRBD1. CDR3 residues: CASSAGTANRVYGYTF. DNA for the CDR3: TGTGCCAGCAGCGCGGGGACAGCTAATCGGGTCTATGGCTACACCTTC.